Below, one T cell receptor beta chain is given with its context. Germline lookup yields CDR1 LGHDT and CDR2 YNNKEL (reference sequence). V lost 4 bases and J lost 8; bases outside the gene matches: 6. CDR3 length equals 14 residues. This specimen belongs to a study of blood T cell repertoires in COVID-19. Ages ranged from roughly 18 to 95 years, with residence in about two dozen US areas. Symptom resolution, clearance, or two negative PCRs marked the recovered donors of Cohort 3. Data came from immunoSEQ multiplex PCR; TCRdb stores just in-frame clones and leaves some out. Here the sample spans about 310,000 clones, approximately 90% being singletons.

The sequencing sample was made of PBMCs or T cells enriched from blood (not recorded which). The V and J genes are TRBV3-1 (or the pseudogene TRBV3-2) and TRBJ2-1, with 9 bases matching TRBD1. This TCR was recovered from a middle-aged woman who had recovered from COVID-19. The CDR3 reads CASSPSRDRDEQFF. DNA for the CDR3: TGTGCCAGCAGCCCCTCCCGGGACAGGGATGAGCAGTTCTTC.